A selection of T cell receptor beta chains follows, all from one sample in a study of cytomegalovirus exposure and HLA in healthy donors. Some clones are missing from TCRdb's copy, which holds only in-frame ones; the method was immunoSEQ multiplex PCR. The sample has around 140,000 clones; 65% to 85% are singletons. Sequenced input: PBMCs. These receptors were obtained from a male donor in good health and CMV-seronegative. Both conserved end residues are part of each CDR3. D genes are given only for firm matches. A row's size may be missing; if present it is once, few, many or a size class.

cdr3_aa | cdr3_nt | clone_size | v_call | d_call | j_call
CASSHLGSGGEKLFF | TGCGCCAGCAGTCATTTAGGCTCGGGGGGTGAAAAACTGTTTTTT | NA | TRBV23-1 | NA | TRBJ1-4
CASSQRGPDRGQDDGELFF | TGCGCCAGCAGTCAAAGGGGCCCAGACAGGGGGCAAGATGACGGGGAGCTGTTTTTT | NA | TRBV23-1 | TRBD1 | TRBJ2-2
CSVGQGAGGETQYF | TGCAGCGTCGGACAGGGGGCGGGGGGAGAGACCCAGTACTTC | NA | TRBV29-1 | TRBD1 | TRBJ2-5
CASSYTREIGELFF | TGTGCCAGCAGTTATACGCGGGAGATCGGGGAGCTGTTTTTT | NA | TRBV6-5 | TRBD2 | TRBJ2-2
CASSSDMVFYEQYF | TGTGCCAGCAGCTCCGACATGGTTTTCTACGAGCAGTACTTC | NA | TRBV6-5 | NA | TRBJ2-7
CAWYRARGYTF | TGTGCCTGGTACAGGGCGAGGGGCTACACCTTC | NA | TRBV30 | NA | TRBJ1-2
CASSRGQGRTEAFF | TGTGCCAGTAGTAGAGGACAGGGTCGCACTGAAGCTTTCTTT | NA | TRBV19 | TRBD1 | TRBJ1-1
CAGGTGQPGYEQYF | TGTGCCGGGGGGACAGGGCAACCGGGGTACGAGCAGTACTTC | NA | TRBV5-7 | TRBD1 | TRBJ2-7
CASSLSAPFSGSRHNEQFF | TGTGCCAGCAGTTTATCGGCCCCCTTTAGCGGGAGCCGCCACAATGAGCAGTTCTTC | NA | TRBV27 | TRBD2 | TRBJ2-1
CASSPGQESYGYTF | TGTGCCAGCAGCCCGGGACAGGAGTCCTATGGCTACACCTTC | NA | TRBV7-6 | TRBD1 | TRBJ1-2
CASSLSTDTQYF | TGTGCCAGCAGCCTGAGCACAGATACGCAGTATTTT | NA | TRBV11-1 | NA | TRBJ2-3
CASSQASAGTDTQYF | TGTGCCAGCAGTCAGGCCTCAGCGGGCACAGATACGCAGTATTTT | NA | TRBV7-3 | NA | TRBJ2-3
CASSAGGLDNEQFF | TGCGCCAGCAGCGCAGGGGGGCTGGACAATGAGCAGTTCTTC | NA | TRBV5-1 | NA | TRBJ2-1
CAISESGLAGSTDTQYF | TGTGCCATCAGTGAGTCGGGACTAGCGGGGAGCACAGATACGCAGTATTTT | few | TRBV10-3 | TRBD2 | TRBJ2-3
CAWSKVGRVNEQYF | TGTGCCTGGAGCAAGGTGGGGAGGGTTAACGAGCAGTACTTC | NA | TRBV30 | TRBD2 | TRBJ2-7
CASSSPQGQPQHF | TGTGCCAGCAGTTCACCACAGGGTCAGCCCCAGCATTTT | NA | TRBV25-1 | NA | TRBJ1-5
CASSPKGLAGGSSYNEQFF | TGTGCCAGTAGCCCCAAGGGACTAGCGGGGGGATCCTCCTACAATGAGCAGTTCTTC | NA | TRBV19 | TRBD2 | TRBJ2-1
CASNNRGTNTEAFF | TGTGCCAGCAACAACAGGGGGACGAACACTGAAGCTTTCTTT | NA | TRBV6-5 | TRBD1 | TRBJ1-1
CASSLAGQLNTEAFF | TGTGCCAGCTCCCTAGCGGGGCAGTTGAACACTGAAGCTTTCTTT | few | TRBV7-9 | NA | TRBJ1-1
CASRLWAQETQYF | TGTGCCAGCAGGTTGTGGGCCCAAGAGACCCAGTACTTC | few | TRBV5-4 | NA | TRBJ2-5
CASSVNWAGVSTDTQYF | TGTGCCAGCAGCGTAAATTGGGCGGGGGTTAGTACAGATACGCAGTATTTT | few | TRBV9 | TRBD2 | TRBJ2-3
CASKRANTEAFF | TGTGCCAGTAAGCGGGCTAACACTGAAGCTTTCTTT | NA | TRBV19 | NA | TRBJ1-1
CASSLGQGAYEQYF | TGTGCCAGCAGCTTAGGACAGGGGGCTTACGAGCAGTACTTC | NA | TRBV7-6 | TRBD1 | TRBJ2-7
CASRPLGAGDQPQHF | TGTGCCAGCAGACCCCTGGGGGCGGGGGATCAGCCCCAGCATTTT | once | TRBV6-1 | NA | TRBJ1-5
CASSYPAGPMNTEAFF | TGTGCCAGCAGCTACCCGGCAGGCCCCATGAACACTGAAGCTTTCTTT | NA | TRBV5-6 | NA | TRBJ1-1
CASSLGWQGNEQFF | TGTGCCAGCAGCTTAGGATGGCAGGGCAATGAGCAGTTCTTC | few | TRBV11-3 | NA | TRBJ2-1
CASRITGYEQYF | TGTGCCAGCAGAATTACAGGCTACGAGCAGTACTTC | NA | TRBV2 | NA | TRBJ2-7
CASSQGGLYEQYF | TGTGCCAGCAGCCAGGGTGGGCTCTACGAGCAGTACTTC | NA | TRBV6-1 | NA | TRBJ2-7
CASLLQRRSNQPQHF | TGTGCCAGCTTACTTCAGCGCAGAAGCAATCAGCCCCAGCATTTT | NA | TRBV2 | NA | TRBJ1-5
CASRGGGGDGTQYF | TGTGCCAGCAGAGGAGGGGGCGGTGACGGGACCCAGTACTTC | few | TRBV2 | NA | TRBJ2-5
CASSPPGGRENIQYF | TGTGCCAGCAGCCCCCCCGGGGGGCGAGAAAACATTCAGTACTTC | NA | TRBV7-2 | NA | TRBJ2-4
CASTGQGYISGANVLTF | TGTGCCAGCACGGGACAGGGGTATATCTCTGGGGCCAACGTCCTGACTTTC | NA | TRBV7-6 | TRBD1 | TRBJ2-6
CASSHISGQGAFVTEAFF | TGTGCCAGCAGCCATATTTCGGGACAGGGGGCGTTTGTTACTGAAGCTTTCTTT | NA | TRBV11-3 | TRBD1 | TRBJ1-1
CASDRDRGLLDTQYF | TGTGCCAGCGACAGAGACAGGGGGCTTTTAGATACGCAGTATTTT | NA | TRBV11-2 | TRBD1 | TRBJ2-3
CASSHEDRGALAYEQYF | TGTGCCAGCAGCCACGAAGACAGGGGGGCGTTAGCTTACGAGCAGTACTTC | few | TRBV4-2 | TRBD1 | TRBJ2-7
CASSQGRDRINQPQHF | TGCGCCAGCAGCCAAGGCCGGGACAGGATTAATCAGCCCCAGCATTTT | once | TRBV4-3 | TRBD1 | TRBJ1-5
CATGLAGDNEQFF | TGTGCCACCGGACTAGCGGGGGACAATGAGCAGTTCTTC | NA | TRBV7-9 | TRBD2 | TRBJ2-1
CANSQDTGWSSVYGYTF | TGCGCCAACAGCCAAGACACCGGGTGGTCCTCGGTCTATGGCTACACCTTC | NA | TRBV4-1 | NA | TRBJ1-2
CASGLGDRGSQPQHF | TGTGCTAGTGGTTTGGGCGACAGGGGGAGTCAGCCCCAGCATTTT | once | TRBV12-5 | TRBD1 | TRBJ1-5
CALGRVAYNEQFF | TGTGCCTTGGGGAGAGTCGCCTACAATGAGCAGTTCTTC | NA | TRBV30 | NA | TRBJ2-1
CAWSRQGHQPQHF | TGTGCCTGGAGCCGACAGGGACATCAGCCCCAGCATTTT | NA | TRBV30 | TRBD1 | TRBJ1-5
CASGTALGANVLTF | TGTGCTAGTGGCACTGCCCTAGGGGCCAACGTCCTGACTTTC | NA | TRBV12-5 | NA | TRBJ2-6
CASSPLPVDQPQHF | TGTGCCAGCAGCCCTCTTCCAGTCGATCAGCCCCAGCATTTT | NA | TRBV6-5 | NA | TRBJ1-5
CASSPQTGLSEQYF | TGTGCCAGCTCACCACAAACAGGGCTGAGTGAGCAGTACTTC | NA | TRBV18 | NA | TRBJ2-7
CASSALVEQFF | TGTGCCAGCAGCGCCCTAGTTGAGCAGTTCTTC | NA | TRBV7-2 | NA | TRBJ2-1
CASSRTGSGPSTDTQYF | TGTGCCAGCTCAAGAACAGGATCCGGGCCAAGCACAGATACGCAGTATTTT | NA | TRBV18 | NA | TRBJ2-3
CASSLSLAGGTNYEQYF | TGCGCCAGCAGCTTGAGTCTAGCGGGAGGAACTAATTACGAGCAGTACTTC | NA | TRBV5-1 | TRBD2 | TRBJ2-7